One and the same sample provided the 3 T cell receptor beta chains below, sequenced in a study of shared clonotypes between healthy human individuals. Measured with immunoSEQ multiplex PCR; TCRdb has only the in-frame clones, and not every one. The table shows about 690,000 clones, with about 90% occurring only once. The sequenced material came from memory CD8+ T cells from PBMCs. Subset: CD45RO+ cells pooled with CCR7-negative TemRA cells. Every receptor here comes from a man between 18 and 35 years old in good health. Some clones in this sample may be carry-over from other donors' samples.

V gene TRBV29-1 combines with J gene TRBJ2-1, with 10 bases identical to TRBD1. Germline lookup yields CDR1 SQVTM and CDR2 ANQGSEA. The CDR3 consists of 14 residues. Trimming took 4 bases from V and 4 from J; bases not matched to a gene: 4. CDR3 region: CSVAGGQGYNEQFF. CDR3 nucleotides: TGCAGCGTTGCAGGGGGACAGGGGTACAATGAGCAGTTCTTC.

This chain uses TRBV28 with TRBJ1-2; 7 bases align to TRBD1. Germline trimming cut 4 bases from V and 0 bases from J; bases unmatched to any gene: 11. This CDR3 comprises 17 residues. In germline, CDR1 is MDHEN, CDR2 SYDVKM. CDR3: CASSSLRGGLPNYGYTF. The CDR3 region has the DNA TGTGCCAGCAGTTCCCTTCGAGGGGGCCTTCCTAACTATGGCTACACCTTC.

This sequence joins TRBV25-1 and TRBJ2-1, with D perhaps TRBD1 or TRBD2 (5 bases each). V lost 11 bases to trimming and J lost 8 bases, with 16 bases between them. This CDR3 has 12 amino acids. Per the germline V gene, CDR1 is MGHDK and CDR2 is SYGVNS. CDR3 DNA sequence: TGTGCCGCGTCAGCCGGGGCACATGAGCAGTTCTTC. Translated, it gives CAASAGAHEQFF. The full variable domain, with the rest looked up from reference TRBV25-1 and TRBJ2-1, is EADIYQTPRYLVIGTGKKITLECSQTMGHDKMYWYQQDPGMELHLIHYSYGVNSTEKGDLSSESTVSRIRTEHFPLTLESARPSHTSQYLCAASAGAHEQFFGPGTRLTVL.